This T cell receptor beta chain was obtained from a study of tissue T cells after allogeneic stem cell transplantation. The study, taken as a whole, reports: Anatomically similar tissues had similar TCR repertoires within each patient. In patients and mice, blood and spleen missed much of tissue repertoire.

A word on this clone: Its specificity is unknown.

After removal of 5 bases from V and 5 bases from J, the junction contained 17 bases not matched to a gene. Per germline, CDR1 SGHTA and CDR2 FQGTGA. The CDR3 has 17 residues. Assay: immunoSEQ multiplex PCR; the TCRdb copy retains only in-frame clones and omits some. The table records some 5,200 clones, roughly 69% of them present only once. The chain couples TRBV7-3 to TRBJ1-1, with 7 bases identical to TRBD1. This TCR was sampled from a female donor older than 55 with lung cancer. Sequences were derived from tissue from the colon, sampled at autopsy. CDR3 sequence reads: CASSPTTDRVRFTEAFF. The DNA of the CDR3 is TGTGCCAGCAGCCCAACCACCGACAGGGTCCGGTTTACTGAAGCTTTCTTT.